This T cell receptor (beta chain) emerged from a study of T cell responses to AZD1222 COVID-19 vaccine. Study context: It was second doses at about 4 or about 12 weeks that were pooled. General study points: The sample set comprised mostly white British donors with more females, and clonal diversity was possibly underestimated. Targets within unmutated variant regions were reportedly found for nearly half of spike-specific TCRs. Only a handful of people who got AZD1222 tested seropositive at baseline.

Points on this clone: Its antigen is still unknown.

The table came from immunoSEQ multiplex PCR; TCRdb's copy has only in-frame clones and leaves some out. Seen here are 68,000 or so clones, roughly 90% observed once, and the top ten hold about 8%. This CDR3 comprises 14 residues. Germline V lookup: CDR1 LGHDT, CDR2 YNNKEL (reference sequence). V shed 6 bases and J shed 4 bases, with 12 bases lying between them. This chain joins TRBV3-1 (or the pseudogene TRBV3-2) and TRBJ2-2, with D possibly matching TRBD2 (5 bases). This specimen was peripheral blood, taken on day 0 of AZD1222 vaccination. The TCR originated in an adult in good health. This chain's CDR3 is CASSPDSITGELFF. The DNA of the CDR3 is TGTGCCAGCAGTCCGGACTCAATCACCGGGGAGCTGTTTTTT.